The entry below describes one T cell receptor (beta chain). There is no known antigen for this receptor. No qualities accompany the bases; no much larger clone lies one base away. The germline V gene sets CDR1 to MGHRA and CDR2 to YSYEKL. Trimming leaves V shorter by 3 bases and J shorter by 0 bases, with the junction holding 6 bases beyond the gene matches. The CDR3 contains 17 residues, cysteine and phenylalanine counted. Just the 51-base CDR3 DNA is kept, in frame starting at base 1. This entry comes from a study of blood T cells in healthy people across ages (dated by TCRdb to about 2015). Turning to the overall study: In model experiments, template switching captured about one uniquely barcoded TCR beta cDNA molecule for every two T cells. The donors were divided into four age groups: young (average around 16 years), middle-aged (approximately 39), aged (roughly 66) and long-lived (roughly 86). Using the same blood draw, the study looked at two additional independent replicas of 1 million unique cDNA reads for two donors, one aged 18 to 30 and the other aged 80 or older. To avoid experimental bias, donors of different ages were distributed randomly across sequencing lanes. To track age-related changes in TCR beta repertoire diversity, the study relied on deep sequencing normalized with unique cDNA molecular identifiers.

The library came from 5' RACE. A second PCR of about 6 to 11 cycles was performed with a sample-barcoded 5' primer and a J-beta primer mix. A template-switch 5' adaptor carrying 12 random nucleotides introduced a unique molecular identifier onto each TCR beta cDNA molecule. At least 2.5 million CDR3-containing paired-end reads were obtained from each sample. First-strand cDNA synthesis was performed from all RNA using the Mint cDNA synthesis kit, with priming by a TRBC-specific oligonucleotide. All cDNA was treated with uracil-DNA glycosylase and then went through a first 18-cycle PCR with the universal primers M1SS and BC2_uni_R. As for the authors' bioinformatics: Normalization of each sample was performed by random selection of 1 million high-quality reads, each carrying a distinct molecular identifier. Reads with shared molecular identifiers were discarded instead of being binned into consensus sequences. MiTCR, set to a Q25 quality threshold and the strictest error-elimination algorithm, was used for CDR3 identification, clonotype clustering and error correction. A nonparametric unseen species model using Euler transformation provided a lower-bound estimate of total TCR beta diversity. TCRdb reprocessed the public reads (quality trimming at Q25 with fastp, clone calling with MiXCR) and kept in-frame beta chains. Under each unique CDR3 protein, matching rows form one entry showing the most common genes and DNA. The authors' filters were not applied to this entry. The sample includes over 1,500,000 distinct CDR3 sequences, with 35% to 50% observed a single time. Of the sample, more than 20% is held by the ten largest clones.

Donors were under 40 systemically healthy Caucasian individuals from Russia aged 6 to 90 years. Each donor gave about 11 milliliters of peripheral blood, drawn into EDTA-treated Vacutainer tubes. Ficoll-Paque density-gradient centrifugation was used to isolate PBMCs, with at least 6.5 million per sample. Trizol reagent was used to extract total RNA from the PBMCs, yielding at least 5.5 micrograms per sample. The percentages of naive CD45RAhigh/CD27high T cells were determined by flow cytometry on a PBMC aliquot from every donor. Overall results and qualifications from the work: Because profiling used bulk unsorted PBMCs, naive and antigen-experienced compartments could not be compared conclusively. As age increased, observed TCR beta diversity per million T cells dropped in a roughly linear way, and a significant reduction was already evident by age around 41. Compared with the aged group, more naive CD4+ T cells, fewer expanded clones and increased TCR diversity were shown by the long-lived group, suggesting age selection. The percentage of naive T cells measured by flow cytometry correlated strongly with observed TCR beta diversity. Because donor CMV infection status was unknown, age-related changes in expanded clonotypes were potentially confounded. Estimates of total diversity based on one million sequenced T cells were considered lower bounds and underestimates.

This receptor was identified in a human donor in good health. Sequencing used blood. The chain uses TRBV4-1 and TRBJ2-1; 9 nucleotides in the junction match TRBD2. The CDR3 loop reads CASSHVSGGHSYNEQFF. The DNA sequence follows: TGCGCCAGCAGCCACGTTAGCGGGGGACACTCCTACAATGAGCAGTTCTTC.